A single sample gave rise to the 21 T cell receptor beta chains below, sequenced in a study of T cell changes during pregnancy in multiple sclerosis. Sequenced by immunoSEQ multiplex PCR; TCRdb stores in-frame clones only, minus some. This sample has some 37,000 clones, with 85% to 95% found just once. The specimen sequenced was PBMCs (not recorded whether the cells were cultured). These receptor sequences come from a female donor with multiple sclerosis, enrolled in a pregnancy study.

CDR3 sequence reads: CASSVLLAGSGANVLTF. The CDR3 DNA follows: TGTGCCAGCAGCGTCCTCCTAGCGGGCTCTGGGGCCAACGTCCTGACTTTC. The chain links TRBV9 to TRBJ2-6; 8 bases align to TRBD2. This CDR3 region has 17 residues. The germline V gene encodes CDR1 SGDLS and CDR2 YYNGEE. Trimming removed 2 bases from V and 0 bases from J; junction bases left unmatched: 4. The variable domain in full, with the rest retrieved from reference TRBV9 and TRBJ2-6, is DSGVTQTPKHLITATGQRVTLRCSPRSGDLSVYWYQQSLDQGLQFLIQYYNGEERAKGNILERFSAQQFPDLHSELNLSSLELGDSALYFCASSVLLAGSGANVLTFGAGSRLTVL.

V gene TRBV7-6 combines with J gene TRBJ2-3; 11 bases are a match to TRBD2. V dropped 0 bases and J dropped 2; count of bases not matched to a gene: 4. The germline V gene encodes CDR1 SGHVS and CDR2 FNYEAQ. This CDR3 has 17 amino acids. The CDR3 protein is CASSLAELAGATDTQYF. In DNA form, the CDR3 reads TGTGCCAGCAGCTTAGCGGAACTAGCGGGAGCCACAGATACGCAGTATTTT. Complete variable domain (other parts from reference TRBV7-6 and TRBJ2-3): GAGVSQSPRYKVTKRGQDVALRCDPISGHVSLYWYRQALGQGPEFLTYFNYEAQQDKSGLPNDRFSAERPEGSISTLTIQRTEQRDSAMYRCASSLAELAGATDTQYFGPGTRLTVL.

This clone was recorded only once. V gene TRBV4-1 combines with J gene TRBJ2-2; 7 nucleotides agree with TRBD2. The CDR3 spans 14 residues. The ends lost 8 bases at V and 5 bases at J; junction bases unmatched: 8. The germline V gene has CDR1 MGHRA and CDR2 YSYEKL. CDR3 nucleotide sequence: TGCGCCAGCCGACTGGGGGAGGGTACCGGGGAGCTGTTTTTT. Amino acids: CASRLGEGTGELFF.

The J gene is TRBJ2-1, the V gene TRBV7-3; possibly TRBD2 for D (6 bases). The CDR3 consists of 14 residues. V gave up 5 bases and J gave up 2 bases, with 10 bases separating them. The V gene's germline CDR1 is SGHTA and CDR2 FQGTGA. In DNA form, the CDR3 reads TGTGCCAGCAGCAGGGACTCGGCCTACAATGAGCAGTTCTTC. Encoded protein: CASSRDSAYNEQFF.

Details on this clone: This CDR3 is missing its conserved last phenylalanine or tryptophan, likely due to a read error. The J gene is TRBJ2-4, the V gene TRBV6-1; 10 bases agree with TRBD1. Germline values: CDR1 MNHNS, CDR2 SASEGT. The J segment lost 4 bases and the V segment lost 5 bases, leaving 5 bases of the junction unmatched. The CDR3 runs 15 residues. The CDR3 DNA sequence: TGTGCCAGCAGTCGGGACAGGGGCTCTAAAAACATTCAGTACCTC. Its translation: CASSRDRGSKNIQYL.

The genes are TRBV6-5 and TRBJ2-7; 8 nucleotides line up with TRBD2. CDR1 and CDR2 (germline): MNHEY, SVGAGI. This CDR3 comprises 14 residues. V was clipped by 5 bases and J by 4 bases; unmatched bases: 7. The CDR3 sequence is CASSESGRGYEQYF. CDR3 sequence (DNA): TGTGCCAGCAGTGAGAGCGGGAGAGGTTACGAGCAGTACTTC.

This chain links TRBV4-3 with TRBJ2-6; D is uncertain. CDR1 LGHNA and CDR2 YSLEER come from the germline V gene. V lost 5 bases, J lost 0 bases, and 8 bases lay in between. CDR3 length: 15 amino acids. The CDR3 region is CASSYTPSGANVLTF. For the CDR3, the DNA is TGCGCCAGCAGCTACACACCCTCTGGGGCCAACGTCCTGACTTTC.

J is TRBJ1-3 and V is TRBV7-9; D not certain. The CDR3 extends over 14 amino acids. Trimming pared 2 bases from V and 4 bases from J, leaving 9 bases between. Germline CDR1 SEHNR, CDR2 FQNEAQ (reference sequence). CDR3 amino acids: CASSLLAEGNTIYF. The CDR3 nucleotides are TGTGCCAGCAGCTTATTGGCAGAGGGAAACACCATATATTTT.

CDR3 DNA: TGTGCCAGTAGTATTGGGCTCTACAATGAGCAGTTCTTC. It specifies CASSIGLYNEQFF. V gene TRBV19 combines with J gene TRBJ2-1; D is ambiguous. The V gene lost 3 bases and the J gene lost 3 bases, with 6 bases spanning the gap. CDR1 is LNHDA, CDR2 SQIVND, per germline (reference sequence). CDR3 length equals 13 residues.

The chain recombines TRBV21-1 with TRBJ2-7. TRBV21-1 is deemed a pseudogene. This CDR3 comprises 17 residues. The CDR3 DNA reads TGTGCCAGCAGCAAAGGTTTTAGGACCTCGGGGCTCTACGAGCAGTACTTC. Its protein is CASSKGFRTSGLYEQYF.

The rearrangement joins TRBV5-1 to TRBJ2-7, with 7 bases identical to TRBD1. The CDR3 spans 15 residues. The J segment lost 1 base and the V segment lost 0 bases, leaving 4 bases of the junction unmatched. Germline CDR1 reads SGHRS; CDR2 reads YFSETQ. This CDR3 is CASSLAGTESYEQYF. The CDR3, as DNA: TGCGCCAGCAGCTTGGCCGGGACAGAGTCCTACGAGCAGTACTTC.

The CDR3 DNA is TGCGCCAGCAGCTTGGCCCTAGGCACTGAAGCTTTCTTT. Amino acid sequence: CASSLALGTEAFF. The chain joins TRBV5-1 to TRBJ1-1; D gene unclear. The CDR3 extends over 13 amino acids. V lost 0 bases, J lost 4 bases, and 7 bases lay in between. The germline V gene has CDR1 SGHRS and CDR2 YFSETQ.

This clone was recorded only once. The chain joins TRBV4-3 to TRBJ1-1; no reliable D call. The V gene lost 0 bases and the J gene lost 0 bases, with 8 bases spanning the gap. Per germline, CDR1 LGHNA and CDR2 YSLEER. The CDR3 runs to 15 residues. The CDR3: CASSQDPGMNTEAFF. The CDR3 DNA reads as TGCGCCAGCAGCCAAGATCCGGGGATGAACACTGAAGCTTTCTTT.

The CDR3 sequence is CASSPAGGSLGDTQYF. DNA for the CDR3: TGTGCCAGCAGCCCTGCTGGGGGCAGCCTCGGGGATACGCAGTATTTT. The gene calls are TRBV5-4 and TRBJ2-3, with TRBD1 as a possible D gene (6 bases). Trimming cost V 4 bases and J 6 bases, with 21 bases left between them. Germline CDR1 SGHNT, CDR2 YYREEE (reference sequence). CDR3 length: 16 residues.

The chain has TRBV7-9 and TRBJ2-7; D may correspond to TRBD1 or TRBD2 (5 bases each). Germline V gene data show CDR1 as SEHNR and CDR2 as FQNEAQ (reference sequence). The CDR3 covers 17 residues. V lost 1 base to trimming and J lost 4 bases, with 20 bases between them. CDR3 sequence reads: CASSLGSGTLGSYEQYF. In DNA form, the CDR3 reads TGTGCCAGCAGCTTAGGATCCGGGACCCTCGGATCTTACGAGCAGTACTTC.

The rearrangement uses TRBV29-1 and TRBJ2-5; 7 bases line up with TRBD1. Germline values: CDR1 SQVTM, CDR2 ANQGSEA. The ends lost 4 bases at V and 1 base at J; junction bases unmatched: 9. The CDR3 totals 15 residues. Here the CDR3 reads CSVGRVAGGQETQYF. In nucleotides, the CDR3 is TGCAGCGTTGGTCGGGTGGCAGGGGGCCAAGAGACCCAGTACTTC.

The chain employs TRBV6-5 and TRBJ2-3; D is perhaps TRBD1 or TRBD2 (5 bases each). The germline CDR1 and CDR2 sequences are MNHEY and SVGAGI. V gave up 0 bases and J gave up 5 bases, with 6 bases separating them. The CDR3 spans 13 residues. The DNA for the CDR3 is TGTGCCAGCAGTTACTCGGGGGTAGATACGCAGTATTTT. Amino acid sequence: CASSYSGVDTQYF.

This chain uses TRBV18 with TRBJ2-7; perhaps TRBD1 as D (6 bases). Germline CDR1 reads KGHSH; CDR2 reads LQKENI. V lost 3 bases, J lost 0 bases, and 9 bases lay in between. CDR3 length: 14 amino acids. In nucleotides, the CDR3 is TGTGCCAGCTCACCTTACAGGGACTCCTACGAGCAGTACTTC. This codes for CASSPYRDSYEQYF.

This sequence joins TRBV12-5 and TRBJ2-1; 8 bases agree with TRBD2. Trimming cost V 4 bases and J 0 bases; bases outside gene matches: 5. The CDR3 spans 16 residues. Germline V CDR1 and CDR2: LGHNT, FRNRAP. CDR3 amino acids: CASGSSAGASYNEQFF. In nucleotides, the CDR3 is TGTGCTAGTGGTTCCTCAGCGGGAGCCTCCTACAATGAGCAGTTCTTC.

This clone was picked up a small number of times. This chain joins TRBV19 and TRBJ2-3; D remains ambiguous. Germline V gene data show CDR1 as LNHDA and CDR2 as SQIVND (reference sequence). With 3 bases removed from V and 3 bases from J, the gap between germline ends came to 7 bases. The CDR3 sequence is 13 residues long. The CDR3 region has the DNA TGTGCCAGTAGTATTAGGGTTACAGATACGCAGTATTTT. Translating it yields CASSIRVTDTQYF.

This sequence joins TRBV6-6 and TRBJ2-1; D is ambiguous. This CDR3 has 15 amino acids. Germline V gene sequence: CDR1 MNHNY, CDR2 SVGAGI (reference sequence). V lost 0 bases and J 6 bases, leaving 12 bases between the germline ends. CDR3 in DNA: TGTGCCAGCAGTTACTCCTCCGCAGGCACCAATGAGCAGTTCTTC. Encoded protein: CASSYSSAGTNEQFF.